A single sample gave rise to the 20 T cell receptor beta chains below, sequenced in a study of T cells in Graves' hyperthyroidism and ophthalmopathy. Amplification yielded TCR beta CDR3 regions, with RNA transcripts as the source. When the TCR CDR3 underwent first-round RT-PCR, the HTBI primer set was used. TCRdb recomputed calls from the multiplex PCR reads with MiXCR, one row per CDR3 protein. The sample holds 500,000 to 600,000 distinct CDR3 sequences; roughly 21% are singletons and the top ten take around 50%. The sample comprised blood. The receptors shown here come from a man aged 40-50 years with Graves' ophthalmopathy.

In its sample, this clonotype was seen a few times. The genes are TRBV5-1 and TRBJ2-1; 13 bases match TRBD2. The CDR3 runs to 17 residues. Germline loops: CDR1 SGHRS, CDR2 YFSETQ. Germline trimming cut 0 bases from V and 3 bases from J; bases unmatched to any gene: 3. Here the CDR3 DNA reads TGCGCCAGCAGCTTGGGGACTAGCGGGAGTCACTACAATGAGCAGTTCTTC. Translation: CASSLGTSGSHYNEQFF.

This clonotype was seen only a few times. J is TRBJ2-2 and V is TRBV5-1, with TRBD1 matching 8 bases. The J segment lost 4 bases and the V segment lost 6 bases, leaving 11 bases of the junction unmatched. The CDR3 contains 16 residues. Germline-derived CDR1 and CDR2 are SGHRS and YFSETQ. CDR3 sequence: CASKYRTGMGTGELFF. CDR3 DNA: TGCGCCAGCAAATACCGGACAGGGATGGGCACCGGGGAGCTGTTTTTT.

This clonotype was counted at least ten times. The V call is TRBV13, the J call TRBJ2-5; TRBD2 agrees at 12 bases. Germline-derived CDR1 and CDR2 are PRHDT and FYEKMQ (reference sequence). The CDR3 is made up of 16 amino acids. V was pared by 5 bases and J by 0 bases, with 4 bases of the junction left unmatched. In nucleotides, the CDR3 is TGTGCCAGCAGCGATGGGACTAGCGGGTACCAAGAGACCCAGTACTTC. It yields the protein CASSDGTSGYQETQYF.

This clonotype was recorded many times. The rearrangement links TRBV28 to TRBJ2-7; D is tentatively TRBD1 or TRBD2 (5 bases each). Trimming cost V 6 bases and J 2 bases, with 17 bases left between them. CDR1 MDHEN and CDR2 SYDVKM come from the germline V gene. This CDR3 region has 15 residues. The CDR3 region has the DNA TGTGCCAGCAGCCACATGGGGGATCCCCCCTACGAGCAGTACTTC. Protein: CASSHMGDPPYEQYF.

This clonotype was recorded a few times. CDR3: CASSDGGQGSFRAEAFF. The CDR3 DNA reads as TGTGCCAGCAGCGATGGGGGACAGGGCTCATTCAGGGCTGAAGCTTTCTTT. The V call is TRBV7-9, the J call TRBJ1-1, with 9 bases that match TRBD1. CDR1 is SEHNR, CDR2 FQNEAQ, per germline (reference sequence). V gave up 5 bases and J gave up 6 bases; unmatched junction bases: 16. This CDR3 spans 17 amino acids.

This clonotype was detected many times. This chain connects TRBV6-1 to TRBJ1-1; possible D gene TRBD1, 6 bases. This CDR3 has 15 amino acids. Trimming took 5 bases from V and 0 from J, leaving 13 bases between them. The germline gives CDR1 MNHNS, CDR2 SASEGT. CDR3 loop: CASSSIQGMNTEAFF. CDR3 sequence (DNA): TGTGCCAGCAGTTCCATACAGGGAATGAACACTGAAGCTTTCTTT.

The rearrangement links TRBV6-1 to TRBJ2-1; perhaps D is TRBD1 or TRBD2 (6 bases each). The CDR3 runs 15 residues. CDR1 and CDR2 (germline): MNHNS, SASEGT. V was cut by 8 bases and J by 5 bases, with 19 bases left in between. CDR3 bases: TGTGCCAGCCGGACCGGAGGGGGAGGAGACAATGAGCAGTTCTTC. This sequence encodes CASRTGGGGDNEQFF.

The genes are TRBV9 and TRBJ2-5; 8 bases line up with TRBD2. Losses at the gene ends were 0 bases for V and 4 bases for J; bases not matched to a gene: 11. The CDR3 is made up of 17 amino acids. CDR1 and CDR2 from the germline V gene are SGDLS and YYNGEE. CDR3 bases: TGTGCCAGCAGCGTAGAAGCGGGGGCGGAGCCCGGAGAGACCCAGTACTTC. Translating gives CASSVEAGAEPGETQYF. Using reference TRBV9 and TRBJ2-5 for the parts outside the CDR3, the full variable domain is DSGVTQTPKHLITATGQRVTLRCSPRSGDLSVYWYQQSLDQGLQFLIQYYNGEERAKGNILERFSAQQFPDLHSELNLSSLELGDSALYFCASSVEAGAEPGETQYFGPGTRLLVL.

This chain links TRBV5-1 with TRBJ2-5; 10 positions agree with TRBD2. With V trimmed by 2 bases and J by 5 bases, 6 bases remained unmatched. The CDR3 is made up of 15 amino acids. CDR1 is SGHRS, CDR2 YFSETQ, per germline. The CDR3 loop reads CASSFALAGAETQYF. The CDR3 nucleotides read TGCGCCAGCAGCTTTGCCCTAGCGGGAGCGGAGACCCAGTACTTC.

The CDR3 coding sequence is TGTGCCAGTGCCCTGGGGGGGCGCACAGATACGCAGTATTTT. Amino acid sequence: CASALGGRTDTQYF. The J gene is TRBJ2-3, the V gene TRBV5-4; TRBD2 is a possible D gene (7 bases). The CDR3 consists of 14 residues. Trimming stripped 8 bases from V and 1 base from J, with 14 bases between. The V gene's germline CDR1 is SGHNT and CDR2 YYREEE (reference sequence).

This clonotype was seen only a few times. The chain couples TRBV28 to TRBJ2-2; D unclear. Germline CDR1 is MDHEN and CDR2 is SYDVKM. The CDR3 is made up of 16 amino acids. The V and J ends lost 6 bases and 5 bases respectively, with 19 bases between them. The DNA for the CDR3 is TGTGCCAGCAGAAATGTGGCCGGTCCGACGACCGGGGAGCTGTTTTTT. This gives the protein CASRNVAGPTTGELFF.

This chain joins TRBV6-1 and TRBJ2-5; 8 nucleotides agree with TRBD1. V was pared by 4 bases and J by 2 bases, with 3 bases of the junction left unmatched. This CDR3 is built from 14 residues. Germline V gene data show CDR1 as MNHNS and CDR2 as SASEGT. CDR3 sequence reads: CASSAGQGQETQYF. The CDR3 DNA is TGTGCCAGCAGTGCAGGACAGGGTCAAGAGACCCAGTACTTC.

The CDR3 DNA is TGTGCCAGCAGCGCGGGACAGGTAGCACCCCAGTACTTC. This translates into CASSAGQVAPQYF. The chain employs TRBV7-9 and TRBJ2-5; TRBD1 agrees at 8 bases. This CDR3 is built from 13 residues. V shed 5 bases, J shed 9 bases, and the junction held 8 bases outside the gene matches. Germline CDR1 is SEHNR and CDR2 is FQNEAQ (reference sequence).

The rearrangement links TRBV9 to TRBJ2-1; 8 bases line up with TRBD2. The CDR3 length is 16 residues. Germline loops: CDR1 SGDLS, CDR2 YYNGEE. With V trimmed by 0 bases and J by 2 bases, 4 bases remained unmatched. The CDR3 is CASSVATGGPYNEQFF. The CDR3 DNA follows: TGTGCCAGCAGCGTAGCTACGGGGGGGCCCTACAATGAGCAGTTCTTC.

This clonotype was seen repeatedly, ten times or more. The CDR3 coding sequence is TGTGCCAGCAGTTTACGTGAGGTCACTGAAGCTTTCTTT. Amino acid sequence: CASSLREVTEAFF. The gene calls are TRBV12-3 or TRBV12-4 and TRBJ1-1; D is undetermined. Trimming shortened V by 2 bases and J by 4 bases, and 8 bases separated the two germline ends. The CDR3 loop spans 13 amino acids.

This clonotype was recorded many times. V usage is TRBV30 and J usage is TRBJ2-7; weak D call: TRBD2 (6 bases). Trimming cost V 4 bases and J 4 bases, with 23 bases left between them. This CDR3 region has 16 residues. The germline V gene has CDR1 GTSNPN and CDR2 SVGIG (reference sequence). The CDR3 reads CAWTHPIWGRRYEQYF. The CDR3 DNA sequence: TGTGCCTGGACCCACCCGATTTGGGGGAGGAGGTACGAGCAGTACTTC.

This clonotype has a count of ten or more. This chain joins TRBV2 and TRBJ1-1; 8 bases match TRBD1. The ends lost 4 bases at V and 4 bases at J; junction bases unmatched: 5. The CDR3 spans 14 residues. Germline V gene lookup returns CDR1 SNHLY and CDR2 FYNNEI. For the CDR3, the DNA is TGTGCCAGCAGTGTGGACAGGGTGAGCACTGAAGCTTTCTTT. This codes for CASSVDRVSTEAFF.

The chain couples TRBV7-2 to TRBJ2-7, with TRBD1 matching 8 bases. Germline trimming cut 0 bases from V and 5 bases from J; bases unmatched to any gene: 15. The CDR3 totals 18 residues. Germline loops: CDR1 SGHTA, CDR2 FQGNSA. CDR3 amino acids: CASSLASTAWTGSDEQYF. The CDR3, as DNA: TGTGCCAGCAGCTTAGCTTCGACCGCTTGGACAGGGTCCGACGAGCAGTACTTC.

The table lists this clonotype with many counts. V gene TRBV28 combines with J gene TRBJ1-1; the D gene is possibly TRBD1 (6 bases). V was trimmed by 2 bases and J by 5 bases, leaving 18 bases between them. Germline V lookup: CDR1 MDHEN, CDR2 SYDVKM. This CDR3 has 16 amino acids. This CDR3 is CASSLPGWGRETEAFF. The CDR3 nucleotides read TGTGCCAGCAGTTTACCCGGGTGGGGGCGGGAGACTGAAGCTTTCTTT.

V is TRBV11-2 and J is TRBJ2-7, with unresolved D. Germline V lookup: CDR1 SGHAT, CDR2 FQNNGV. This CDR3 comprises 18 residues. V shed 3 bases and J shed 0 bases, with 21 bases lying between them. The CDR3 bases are TGTGCCAGCAGCTTGTTAAAAAGGCGCGTACTTTCCTCCTACGAGCAGTACTTC. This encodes CASSLLKRRVLSSYEQYF.